This is a list of T cell receptor beta chains from one sample in a study of cytomegalovirus exposure and HLA in healthy donors. Method: immunoSEQ multiplex PCR; TCRdb's copy keeps in-frame clones and lacks some. The sample has some 200,000 clones, 10% to 15% seen once. The source material was PBMCs. These receptors came from a man between 50 and 59 years old in good health and CMV-seropositive. The CDR3 runs from the conserved cysteine through the conserved F or W. A D gene is named only where the DNA matches it firmly. The listing skips clone size in some rows; elsewhere it reads once, few, many or a size class.

CASSPAGAKNIQYF,TGTGCCAGCTCACCGGCAGGAGCCAAAAACATTCAGTACTTC,few,TRBV18,NA,TRBJ2-4
CASSFGGRNYGYTF,TGTGCCAGCTCTTTCGGGGGACGGAACTATGGCTACACCTTC,few,TRBV28,NA,TRBJ1-2
CASSTGASRTTDTQYF,TGTGCCAGCTCGACAGGGGCCAGTCGGACCACAGATACGCAGTATTTT,few,TRBV7-3,TRBD1,TRBJ2-3
CASSQSDTQYF,TGTGCCAGCAGCCAGTCAGATACGCAGTATTTT,few,TRBV6-5,NA,TRBJ2-3
CASNIGVDTQYF,TGCGCCAGCAATATCGGGGTAGATACGCAGTATTTT,few,TRBV5-1,NA,TRBJ2-3
CASSWRGGRDEQFF,TGTGCCAGCAGTTGGCGGGGGGGCCGTGATGAGCAGTTCTTC,few,TRBV25-1,TRBD2,TRBJ2-1
CASSPPRTGNRWAEAFF,TGTGCCAGCTCACCACCGAGGACAGGGAACCGATGGGCTGAAGCTTTCTTT,NA,TRBV18,TRBD1,TRBJ1-1
CASSFGRRNNEQFF,TGTGCCAGCAGTTTTGGGAGGAGGAACAATGAGCAGTTCTTC,NA,TRBV27,NA,TRBJ2-1
CASSSRDRGQFF,TGTGCCAGTAGTTCCCGGGACAGAGGGCAGTTCTTC,few,TRBV19,TRBD1,TRBJ2-1
CASSQEWGQVNYGYTF,TGTGCCAGCAGCCAAGAGTGGGGACAGGTAAACTATGGCTACACCTTC,once,TRBV4-2,TRBD1,TRBJ1-2
CASRGTGRQETQYF,TGTGCCAGCAGAGGGACAGGGAGGCAAGAGACCCAGTACTTC,NA,TRBV7-2,TRBD1,TRBJ2-5
CASRGQGTGELFF,TGTGCCAGCAGAGGACAGGGGACCGGGGAGCTGTTTTTT,few,TRBV6-6,TRBD1,TRBJ2-2
CASSEGSSGANVLTF,TGTGCTAGCAGCGAAGGGAGCTCTGGGGCCAACGTCCTGACTTTC,NA,TRBV7-7,NA,TRBJ2-6
CASSVDVGTGIGYTF,TGTGCCAGCAGCGTAGACGTCGGGACAGGGATTGGCTACACCTTC,NA,TRBV9,TRBD1,TRBJ1-2
CASPPGQPNTGELFF,TGTGCCAGCCCGCCGGGACAACCTAACACCGGGGAGCTGTTTTTT,NA,TRBV11-3,NA,TRBJ2-2
CASSLYNPDILSGANVLTF,TGTGCCAGCAGCTTATATAACCCCGACATCCTCTCTGGGGCCAACGTCCTGACTTTC,NA,TRBV7-2,NA,TRBJ2-6
CASSPWTSGGDTQYF,TGTGCCAGCAGCCCATGGACTAGCGGGGGTGATACGCAGTATTTT,once,TRBV11-2,TRBD2,TRBJ2-3
CASSQSGAMGTEAFF,TGCGCCAGCAGCCAGAGTGGGGCGATGGGCACTGAAGCTTTCTTT,NA,TRBV4-3,NA,TRBJ1-1
CASSPTSHNQPQHF,TGTGCCAGCAGCCCCACATCGCACAATCAGCCCCAGCATTTT,few,TRBV7-9,NA,TRBJ1-5
CAWVESGGWQPQHF,TGTGCCTGGGTCGAGTCAGGGGGATGGCAGCCCCAGCATTTT,NA,TRBV30,TRBD1,TRBJ1-5